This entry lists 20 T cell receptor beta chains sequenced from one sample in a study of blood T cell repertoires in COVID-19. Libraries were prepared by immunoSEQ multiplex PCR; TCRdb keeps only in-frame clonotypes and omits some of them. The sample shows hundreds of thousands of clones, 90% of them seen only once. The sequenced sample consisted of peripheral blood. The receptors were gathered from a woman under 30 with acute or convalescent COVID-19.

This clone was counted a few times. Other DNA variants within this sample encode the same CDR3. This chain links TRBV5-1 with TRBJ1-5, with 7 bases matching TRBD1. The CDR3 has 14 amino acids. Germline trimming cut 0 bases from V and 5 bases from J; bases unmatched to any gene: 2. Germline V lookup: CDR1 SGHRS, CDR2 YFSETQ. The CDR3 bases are TGCGCCAGCAGCTTGGGAGGGGGCGATCAGCCCCAGCATTTT. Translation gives CASSLGGGDQPQHF. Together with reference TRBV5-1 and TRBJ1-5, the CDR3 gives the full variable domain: KAGVTQTPRYLIKTRGQQVTLSCSPISGHRSVSWYQQTPGQGLQFLFEYFSETQRNKGNFPGRFSGRQFSNSRSEMNVSTLELGDSALYLCASSLGGGDQPQHFGDGTRLSIL.

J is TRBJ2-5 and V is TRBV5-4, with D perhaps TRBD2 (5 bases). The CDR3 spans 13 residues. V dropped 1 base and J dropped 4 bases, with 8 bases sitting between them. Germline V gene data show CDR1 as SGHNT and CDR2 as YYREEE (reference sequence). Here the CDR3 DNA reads TGTGCCAGCAGCTTGAAGGGAGTAGAGACCCAGTACTTC. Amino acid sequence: CASSLKGVETQYF.

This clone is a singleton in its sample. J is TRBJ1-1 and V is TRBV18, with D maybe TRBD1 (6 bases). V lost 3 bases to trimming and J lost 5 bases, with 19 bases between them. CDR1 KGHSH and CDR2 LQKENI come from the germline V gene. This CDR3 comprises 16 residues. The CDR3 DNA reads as TGTGCCAGCTCACCGGAAATACAGGGTTCGGTGACTGAAGCTTTCTTT. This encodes CASSPEIQGSVTEAFF.

CDR3 nucleotides: TGTGCCACCAGTGATCTCGCGGGAAACACAGATACGCAGTATTTT. This codes for CATSDLAGNTDTQYF. This chain joins TRBV24-1 and TRBJ2-3; D might be TRBD2 (6 bases). V lost 3 bases and J lost 2, with 11 bases in between. The CDR3 loop spans 15 amino acids. Per germline, CDR1 KGHDR and CDR2 SFDVKD.

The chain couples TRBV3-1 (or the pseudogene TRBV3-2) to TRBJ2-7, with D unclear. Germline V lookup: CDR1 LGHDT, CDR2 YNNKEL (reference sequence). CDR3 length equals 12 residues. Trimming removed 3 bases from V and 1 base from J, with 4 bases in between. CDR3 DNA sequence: TGTGCCAGCAGCCACCCTTCCTACGAGCAGTACTTC. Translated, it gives CASSHPSYEQYF.

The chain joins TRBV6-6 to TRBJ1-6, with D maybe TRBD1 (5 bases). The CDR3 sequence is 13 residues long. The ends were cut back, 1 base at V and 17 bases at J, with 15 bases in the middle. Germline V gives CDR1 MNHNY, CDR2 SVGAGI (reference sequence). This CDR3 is CASSYYGGGRVHF. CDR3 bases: TGTGCCAGCAGTTACTATGGCGGGGGAAGAGTCCACTTT.

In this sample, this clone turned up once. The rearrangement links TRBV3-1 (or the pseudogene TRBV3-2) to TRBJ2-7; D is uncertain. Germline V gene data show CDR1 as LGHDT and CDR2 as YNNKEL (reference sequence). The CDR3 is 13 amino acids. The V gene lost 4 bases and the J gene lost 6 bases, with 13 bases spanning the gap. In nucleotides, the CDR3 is TGTGCCAGCAGCCTGGGCTCCTTAGGCGAGCAGTACTTC. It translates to CASSLGSLGEQYF.

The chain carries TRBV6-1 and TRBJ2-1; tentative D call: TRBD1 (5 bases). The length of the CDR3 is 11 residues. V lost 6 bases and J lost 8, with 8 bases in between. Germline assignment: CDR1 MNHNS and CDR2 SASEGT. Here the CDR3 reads CASSRRDEQFF. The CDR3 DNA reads TGTGCCAGCAGCCGCAGGGATGAGCAGTTCTTC.

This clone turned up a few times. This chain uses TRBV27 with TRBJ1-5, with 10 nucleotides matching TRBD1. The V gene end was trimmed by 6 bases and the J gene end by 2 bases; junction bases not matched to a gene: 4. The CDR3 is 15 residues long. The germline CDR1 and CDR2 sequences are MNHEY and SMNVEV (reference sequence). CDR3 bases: TGTGCCAGCAGCTCCGGGACAGGGGGCAATCAGCCCCAGCATTTT. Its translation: CASSSGTGGNQPQHF.

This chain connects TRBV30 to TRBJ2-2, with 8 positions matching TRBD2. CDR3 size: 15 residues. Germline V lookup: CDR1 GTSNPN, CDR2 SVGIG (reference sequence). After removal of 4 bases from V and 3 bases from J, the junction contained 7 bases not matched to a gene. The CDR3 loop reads CAWKKSGGDTGELFF. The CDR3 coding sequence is TGTGCCTGGAAAAAGTCGGGGGGGGACACCGGGGAGCTGTTTTTT.

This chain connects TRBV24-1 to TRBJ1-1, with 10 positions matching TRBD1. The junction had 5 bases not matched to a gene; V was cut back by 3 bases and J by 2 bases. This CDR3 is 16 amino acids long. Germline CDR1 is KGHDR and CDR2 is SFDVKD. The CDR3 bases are TGTGCCACCAGTGATGGCCGGGACAGGGGCAACACTGAAGCTTTCTTT. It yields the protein CATSDGRDRGNTEAFF.

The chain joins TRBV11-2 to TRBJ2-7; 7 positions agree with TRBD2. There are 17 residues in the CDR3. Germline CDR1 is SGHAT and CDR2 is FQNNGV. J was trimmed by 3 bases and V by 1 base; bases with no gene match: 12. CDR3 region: CASSLGGGVRAYYEQYF. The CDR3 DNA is TGTGCCAGCAGCTTAGGGGGGGGAGTTCGAGCCTACTACGAGCAGTACTTC.

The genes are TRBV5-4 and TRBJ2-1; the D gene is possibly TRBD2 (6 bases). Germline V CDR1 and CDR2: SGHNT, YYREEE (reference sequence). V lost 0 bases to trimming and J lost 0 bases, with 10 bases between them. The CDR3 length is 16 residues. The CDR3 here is CASSLAAGRSYNEQFF. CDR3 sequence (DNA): TGTGCCAGCAGCTTGGCTGCGGGGCGCTCCTACAATGAGCAGTTCTTC.

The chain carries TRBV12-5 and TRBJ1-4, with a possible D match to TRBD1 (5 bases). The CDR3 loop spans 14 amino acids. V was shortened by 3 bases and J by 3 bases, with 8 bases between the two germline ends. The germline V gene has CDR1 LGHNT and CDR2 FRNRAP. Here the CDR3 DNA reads TGTGCTAGTGGTTTTAGGGGCGCTAATGAAAAACTGTTTTTT. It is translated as CASGFRGANEKLFF.

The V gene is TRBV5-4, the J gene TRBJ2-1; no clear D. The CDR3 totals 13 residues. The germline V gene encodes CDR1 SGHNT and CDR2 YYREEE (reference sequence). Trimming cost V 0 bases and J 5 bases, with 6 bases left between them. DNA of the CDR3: TGTGCCAGCAGCTTGGCCACAAACAATGAGCAGTTCTTC. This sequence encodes CASSLATNNEQFF.

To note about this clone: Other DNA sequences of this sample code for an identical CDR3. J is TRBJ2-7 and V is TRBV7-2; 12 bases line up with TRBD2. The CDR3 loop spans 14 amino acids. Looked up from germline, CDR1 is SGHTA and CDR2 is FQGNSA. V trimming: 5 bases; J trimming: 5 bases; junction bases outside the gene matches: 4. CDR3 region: CASSDRTSGDEQYF. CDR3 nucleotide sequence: TGTGCCAGCAGCGACCGGACTAGCGGGGACGAGCAGTACTTC.

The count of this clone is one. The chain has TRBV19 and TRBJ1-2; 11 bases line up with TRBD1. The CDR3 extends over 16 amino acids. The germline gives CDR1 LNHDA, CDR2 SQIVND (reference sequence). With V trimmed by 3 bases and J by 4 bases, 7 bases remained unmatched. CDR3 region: CASSIPRDRGFYGYTF. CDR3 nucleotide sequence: TGTGCCAGTAGTATTCCCCGGGACAGGGGGTTCTATGGCTACACCTTC.

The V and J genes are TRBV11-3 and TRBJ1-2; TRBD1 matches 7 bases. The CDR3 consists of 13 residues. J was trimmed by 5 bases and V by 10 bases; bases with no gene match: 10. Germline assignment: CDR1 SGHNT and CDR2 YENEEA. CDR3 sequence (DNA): TGTGCCATTCTAGACAGGGACGCTTATGGCTACACCTTC. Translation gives CAILDRDAYGYTF. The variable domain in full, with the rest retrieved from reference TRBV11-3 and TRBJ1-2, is EAGVVQSPRYKIIEKKQPVAFWCNPISGHNTLYWYLQNLGQGPELLIRYENEEAVDDSQLPKDRFSAERLKGVDSTLKIQPAELGDSAVYLCAILDRDAYGYTFGSGTRLTVV.

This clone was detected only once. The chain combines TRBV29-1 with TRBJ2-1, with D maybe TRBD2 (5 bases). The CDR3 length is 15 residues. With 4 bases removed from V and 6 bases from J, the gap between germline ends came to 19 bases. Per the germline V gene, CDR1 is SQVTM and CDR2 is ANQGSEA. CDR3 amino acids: CSVGLGEVGSNEQFF. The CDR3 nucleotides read TGCAGCGTTGGGCTCGGAGAGGTGGGGAGCAATGAGCAGTTCTTC.

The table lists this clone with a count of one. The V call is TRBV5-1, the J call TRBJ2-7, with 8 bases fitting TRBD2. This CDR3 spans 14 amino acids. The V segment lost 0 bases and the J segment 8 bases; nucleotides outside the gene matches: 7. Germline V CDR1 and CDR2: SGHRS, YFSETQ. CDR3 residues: CASSLDTAGVQQYF. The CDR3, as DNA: TGCGCCAGCAGCTTGGATACAGCGGGGGTGCAGCAGTACTTC.